A selection of T cell receptor beta chains follows, all from one sample in a study of T-cell reconstitution after alpha-beta-depleted transplantation in children. TCRdb reprocessed the PCR reads with MiXCR, giving one entry per CDR3 protein. The sample holds 200,000 or so distinct CDR3 sequences, approximately 8.4% seen once. Source: PBMCs, mostly from graft donor cells, taken 360 days after TCRalphabeta/CD19-depleted stem cell transplant. Every receptor here comes from a male patient aged 2 to 10 who had a stem cell transplant for acute myeloid leukemia, so the T cells may come from the graft donor. Both conserved end residues are part of each CDR3. The order of the fields is J gene, V gene, D gene, clone size, CDR3 protein, CDR3 DNA. A D gene is named only where the DNA matches it firmly. Clone size is shown for a subset of rows, as once, few, many or a class of expanded clone.

TRBJ2-1 TRBV12-3/TRBV12-4 - few CASSLAAPGPRINEQFF TGTGCCAGCAGTTTAGCAGCCCCGGGGCCCCGTATCAATGAGCAGTTCTTC
TRBJ1-6 TRBV20-1 - few CSARPRGGALTISPLHF TGCAGTGCTAGACCTAGAGGGGGGGCACTAACCATATCACCCCTCCACTTT
TRBJ2-2 TRBV9 - few CASSLTGPSTGELFF TGTGCCAGCAGCTTGACAGGTCCGAGCACCGGGGAGCTGTTTTTT
TRBJ2-3 TRBV20-1 TRBD2 - CSAKATSGASTDTQYF TGCAGTGCTAAAGCAACTAGCGGCGCTAGCACAGATACGCAGTATTTT
TRBJ1-1 TRBV5-1 - - CASSLTGRDTEAFF TGCGCCAGCAGCTTAACAGGGCGGGACACTGAAGCTTTCTTT
TRBJ2-2 TRBV7-2 - many CASSLLQEAGELFF TGTGCCAGCAGCTTACTACAGGAGGCCGGGGAGCTGTTTTTT
TRBJ2-3 TRBV5-1 - many CASSLSGNTDTQYF TGCGCCAGCAGCTTGTCAGGGAACACAGATACGCAGTATTTT
TRBJ2-2 TRBV7-9 - - CAGGTVNTGELFF TGTGCGGGGGGTACTGTGAACACCGGGGAGCTGTTTTTT
TRBJ1-2 TRBV12-3/TRBV12-4 - - CASSLRDTYGYTF TGTGCCAGCAGTTTAAGGGACACCTATGGCTACACCTTC
TRBJ1-3 TRBV4-3 - - CASSQERFKGRYSGNTIYF TGCGCCAGCAGCCAAGAACGATTCAAGGGACGGTACTCTGGAAACACCATATATTTT
TRBJ2-1 TRBV6-2/TRBV6-3 - few CASSYPNNEQFF TGTGCCAGCAGTTATCCGAACAATGAGCAGTTCTTC
TRBJ2-1 TRBV20-1 TRBD2 many CSARVRLAGGRSSYNEQFF TGCAGTGCTAGAGTGCGACTAGCGGGAGGGCGGAGCTCCTACAATGAGCAGTTCTTC
TRBJ2-7 TRBV6-5 - many CASRGLGSSYEQYF TGTGCCAGCAGAGGACTTGGGAGCTCCTACGAGCAGTACTTC
TRBJ2-7 TRBV20-1 TRBD2 few CSARDGREPSYEQYF TGCAGTGCTAGAGATGGGAGGGAACCCTCCTACGAGCAGTACTTC
TRBJ2-5 TRBV5-1 - - CASSSGLIQETQYF TGCGCCAGCAGCTCCGGACTCATCCAAGAGACCCAGTACTTC
TRBJ2-1 TRBV6-1 - - CASSKLSRGPEDEQFF TGTGCCAGCAGTAAGTTAAGCCGGGGGCCGGAGGATGAGCAGTTCTTC
TRBJ2-5 TRBV29-1 - - CSVAGGQETQYF TGCAGCGTTGCGGGCGGACAAGAGACCCAGTACTTC
TRBJ1-5 TRBV7-3 - - CASSLIVPGQPQHF TGTGCCAGCAGCTTAATCGTCCCCGGTCAGCCCCAGCATTTT
TRBJ2-3 TRBV5-1 - few CASSLEGYGTDTQYF TGCGCCAGCAGCTTGGAAGGGTATGGCACAGATACGCAGTATTTT
TRBJ1-1 TRBV29-1 TRBD1 few CSVARGRRTEAFF TGCAGCGTTGCGAGGGGGCGCAGGACTGAAGCTTTCTTT
TRBJ2-7 TRBV7-8 TRBD1 many CASSPRDSSYEQYF TGTGCCAGCAGCCCCCGGGACAGTTCCTACGAGCAGTACTTC
TRBJ2-5 TRBV29-1 - many CSVEKGAQETQYF TGCAGCGTTGAGAAAGGGGCGCAAGAGACCCAGTACTTC
TRBJ1-2 TRBV3-1 - few CASSHLDSPFNGYTF TGTGCCAGCAGCCACCTGGACAGCCCTTTCAATGGCTACACCTTC
TRBJ2-2 TRBV10-3 - many CAISDSETNTGELFF TGTGCCATCTCGGACAGCGAGACGAACACCGGGGAGCTGTTTTTT
TRBJ2-5 TRBV14 - few CASSRQGGAGETQYF TGTGCCAGCAGCCGCCAGGGGGGGGCTGGTGAGACCCAGTACTTC
TRBJ2-3 TRBV27 - - CASSPSSVPSTDTQYF TGTGCCAGCAGTCCCAGTTCCGTTCCTAGCACAGATACGCAGTATTTT